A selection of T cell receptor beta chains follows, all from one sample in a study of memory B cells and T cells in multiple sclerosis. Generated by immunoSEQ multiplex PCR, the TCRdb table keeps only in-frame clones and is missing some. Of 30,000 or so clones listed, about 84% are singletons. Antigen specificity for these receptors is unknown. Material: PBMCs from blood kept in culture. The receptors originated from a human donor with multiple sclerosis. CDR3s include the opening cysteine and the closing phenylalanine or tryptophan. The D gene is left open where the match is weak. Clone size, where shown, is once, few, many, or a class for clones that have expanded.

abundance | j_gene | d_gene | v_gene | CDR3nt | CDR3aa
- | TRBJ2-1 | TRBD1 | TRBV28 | TGTGCCAGCAGGGGGACAGCCAGCTCCTACAATGAGCAGTTCTTC | CASRGTASSYNEQFF
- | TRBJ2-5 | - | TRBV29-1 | TGCAGCCTCGGGGGACAAGAGACCCAGTACTTC | CSLGGQETQYF
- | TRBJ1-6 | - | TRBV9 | TGTGCCAGCAGCGTAGGACAATATAATTCACCCCTCCACTTT | CASSVGQYNSPLHF
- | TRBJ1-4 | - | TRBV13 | TGTGCCAGCAGCCAAATGACTTTTAATGAAAAACTGTTTTTT | CASSQMTFNEKLFF
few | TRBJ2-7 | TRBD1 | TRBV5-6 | TGTGCCAGCAGCTTGGGCCCGACAGGGGTCTACGAGCAGTACTTC | CASSLGPTGVYEQYF
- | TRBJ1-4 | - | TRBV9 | TGTGCCAGCAGCGTAGAGGGGGGGAGTAATGAAAAACTGTTTTTT | CASSVEGGSNEKLFF
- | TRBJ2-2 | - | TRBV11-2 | TGTGCCAGCAGCTTACCCGGGTTCGCGAACACCGGGGAGCTGTTTTTT | CASSLPGFANTGELFF
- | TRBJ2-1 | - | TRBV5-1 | TGCGCCAGCAGCTTGATAGGAGACAATGAGCAGTTCTTC | CASSLIGDNEQFF
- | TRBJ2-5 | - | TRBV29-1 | TGCAGCGTTGCAGGATCTCAAGAGACCCAGTACTTC | CSVAGSQETQYF
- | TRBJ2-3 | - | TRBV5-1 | TGCGCCAGCAGCTTGGGAGACTACACAGATACGCAGTATTTT | CASSLGDYTDTQYF
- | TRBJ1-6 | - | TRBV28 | TGTGCCAGCACCGAACTCCCCCTCTCACCCCTCCACTTT | CASTELPLSPLHF
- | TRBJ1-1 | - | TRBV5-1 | TGCGCCAGCAGCTCAAATCAGAGAAAGGGGTACACTGAAGCTTTCTTT | CASSSNQRKGYTEAFF
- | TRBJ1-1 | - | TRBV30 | TGTGCCTGGAGTGTAGCTATGAACACTGAAGCTTTCTTT | CAWSVAMNTEAFF
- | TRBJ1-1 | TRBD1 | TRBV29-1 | TGCAGCGTAGCGACAGGGGTTGGCACTGAAGCTTTCTTT | CSVATGVGTEAFF
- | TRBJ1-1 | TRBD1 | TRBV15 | TGTGCCACCAGCCCACAGGGGATGAACACTGAAGCTTTCTTT | CATSPQGMNTEAFF
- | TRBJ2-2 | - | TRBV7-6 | TGTGCCAGCAGCTTAGCCCGGAGCGGGGAGCTGTTTTTT | CASSLARSGELFF
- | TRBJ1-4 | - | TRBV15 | TGTGCCACCAGCAGAGATAGGCAGGGACTATCTGAAAAACTGTTTTTT | CATSRDRQGLSEKLFF
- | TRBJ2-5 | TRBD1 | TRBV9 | TGTGCCAGCAGCATTGGACAGGGATACCAAGAGACCCAGTACTTC | CASSIGQGYQETQYF
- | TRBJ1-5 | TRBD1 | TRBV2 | TGTGCCAGCAGGACAGGGACAAATCAGCCCCAGCATTTT | CASRTGTNQPQHF
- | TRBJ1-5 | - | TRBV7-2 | TGTGCCAGCAGCTTAGAGGGGGGCAGGGGAATACCCCAGCATTTT | CASSLEGGRGIPQHF
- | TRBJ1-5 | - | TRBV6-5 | TGTGCCAGCAGTTACTCTGGGGGCAGCAATCAGCCCCAGCATTTT | CASSYSGGSNQPQHF
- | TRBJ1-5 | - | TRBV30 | TGTGCCTGGATAGGGGCTTATAGCAATCAGCCCCAGCATTTT | CAWIGAYSNQPQHF
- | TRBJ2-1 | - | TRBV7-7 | TGTGCTAGCAGCGTGGACCGAAACAATGAGCAGTTCTTC | CASSVDRNNEQFF
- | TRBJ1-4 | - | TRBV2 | TGTGCCAGCAGTGAGGTGCGGGGAACTAATGAAAAACTGTTTTTT | CASSEVRGTNEKLFF
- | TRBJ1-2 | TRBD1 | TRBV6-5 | TGTGCCAGCAGTGTGGGACAGGGACTTGGCTACACCTTC | CASSVGQGLGYTF
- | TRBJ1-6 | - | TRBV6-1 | TGTGCCAGCAGTGAACTCCCGGTAGGGGGGTCCCATAATTCACCCCTCCACTTT | CASSELPVGGSHNSPLHF
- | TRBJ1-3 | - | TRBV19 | TGTGCCAGTTCATCCCAAGCTGGAAACACCATATATTTT | CASSSQAGNTIYF
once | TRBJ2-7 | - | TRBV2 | TGTGCCAGCAGCCCTTCGCGGGGGCGACCCTACGAGCAGTACTTC | CASSPSRGRPYEQYF
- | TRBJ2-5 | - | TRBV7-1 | TGTGCCAGCAGCTTAGTGGGCGGGCTGGAGACCCAGTACTTC | CASSLVGGLETQYF
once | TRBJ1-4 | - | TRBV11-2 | TGTGCCAGCAGCTCGAGGGGCGTCGCAACTAATGAAAAACTGTTTTTT | CASSSRGVATNEKLFF